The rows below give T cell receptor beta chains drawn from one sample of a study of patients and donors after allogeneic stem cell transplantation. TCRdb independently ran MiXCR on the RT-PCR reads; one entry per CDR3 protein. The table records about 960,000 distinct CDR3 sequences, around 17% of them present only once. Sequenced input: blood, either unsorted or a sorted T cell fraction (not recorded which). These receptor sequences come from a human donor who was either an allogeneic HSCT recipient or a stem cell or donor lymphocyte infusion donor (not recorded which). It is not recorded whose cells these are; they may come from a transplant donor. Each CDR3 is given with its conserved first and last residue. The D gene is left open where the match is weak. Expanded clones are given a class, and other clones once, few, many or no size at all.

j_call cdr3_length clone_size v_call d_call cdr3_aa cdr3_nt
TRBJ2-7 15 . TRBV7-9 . CASSPRGTRNYEQYF TGTGCCAGCAGCCCCCGCGGGACACGGAACTACGAGCAGTACTTC
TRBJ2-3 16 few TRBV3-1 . CASSQDLEGRSDTQYF TGTGCCAGCAGCCAAGATTTGGAGGGCCGTTCCGATACGCAGTATTTT
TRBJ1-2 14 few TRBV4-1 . CASSQPGPVYGYTF TGCGCCAGCAGCCAACCGGGACCCGTATATGGCTACACCTTC
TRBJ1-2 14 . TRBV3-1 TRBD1 CASSHLGTGYGYTF TGTGCCAGCAGCCATCTCGGGACAGGGTATGGCTACACCTTC
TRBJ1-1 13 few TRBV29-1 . CSVEIHMNTEAFF TGCAGCGTTGAAATACACATGAACACTGAAGCTTTCTTT
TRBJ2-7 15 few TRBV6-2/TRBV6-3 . CASRQTGLATGEQYF TGTGCCAGCAGACAAACAGGGCTAGCGACGGGGGAGCAGTACTTC
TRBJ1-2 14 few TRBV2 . CASAISGTAGGYTF TGTGCCAGCGCAATCTCCGGGACGGCGGGAGGCTACACCTTC
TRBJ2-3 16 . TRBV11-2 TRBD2 CASSLELRGGTDTQYF TGTGCCAGCAGCTTAGAGCTGCGGGGGGGTACAGATACGCAGTATTTT
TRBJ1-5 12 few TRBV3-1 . CASNLGNQPQHF TGTGCCAGCAACCTGGGCAATCAGCCCCAGCATTTT
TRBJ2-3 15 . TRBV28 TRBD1 CASSKTGGGFDTQYF TGTGCCAGCAGCAAGACAGGGGGGGGTTTTGATACGCAGTATTTT
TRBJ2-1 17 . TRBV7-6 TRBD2 CASSKAGTSVSYNEQFF TGTGCCAGCAGCAAAGCCGGGACTAGTGTCTCCTACAATGAGCAGTTCTTC
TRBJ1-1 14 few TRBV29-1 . CSVRGTEMNTEAFF TGCAGCGTTAGAGGGACCGAAATGAACACTGAAGCTTTCTTT
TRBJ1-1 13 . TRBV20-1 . CSARGPGGTEAFF TGCAGTGCTAGGGGACCCGGGGGCACTGAAGCTTTCTTT
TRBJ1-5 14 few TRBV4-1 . CASSQDLSTLTQHF TGCGCCAGCAGCCAAGATCTTTCGACCTTGACCCAGCATTTT
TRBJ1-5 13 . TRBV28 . CASDGEYNQPQHF TGTGCCAGCGACGGAGAGTACAATCAGCCCCAGCATTTT
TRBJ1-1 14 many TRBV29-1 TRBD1 CSVIQGARNTEAFF TGCAGCGTTATACAGGGGGCCCGAAACACTGAAGCTTTCTTT
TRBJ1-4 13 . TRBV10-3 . CAISESRGEKLFF TGTGCCATCAGTGAGTCCAGGGGTGAAAAACTGTTTTTT
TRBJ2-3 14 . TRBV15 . CATSSSRSTDTQYF TGTGCCACCAGCAGTTCCCGTAGCACAGATACGCAGTATTTT
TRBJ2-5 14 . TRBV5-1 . CASSRRGGEETQYF TGCGCCAGCAGTCGGAGGGGGGGAGAAGAGACCCAGTACTTC
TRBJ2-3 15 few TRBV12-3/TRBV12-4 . CASTPGWQFTDTQYF TGTGCCAGCACCCCGGGGTGGCAGTTCACAGATACGCAGTATTTT
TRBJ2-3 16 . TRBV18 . CASSPLTGIVTDTQYF TGTGCCAGCTCACCCCTTACAGGGATTGTCACAGATACGCAGTATTTT
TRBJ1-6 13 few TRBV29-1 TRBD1 CSVADREGSPLHF TGCAGCGTTGCGGACAGGGAAGGCTCACCCCTCCACTTT
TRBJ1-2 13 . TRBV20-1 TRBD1 CSARVDRGGSYTF TGCAGTGCTAGGGTGGACAGGGGTGGGAGCTACACCTTC
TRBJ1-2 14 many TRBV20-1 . CSARVPGPSDGYTF TGCAGTGCTAGAGTTCCCGGCCCTTCGGATGGCTACACCTTC
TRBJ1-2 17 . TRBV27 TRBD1 CASSFGARQGVAYGYTF TGTGCCAGCAGTTTTGGAGCCCGACAGGGAGTCGCCTATGGCTACACCTTC
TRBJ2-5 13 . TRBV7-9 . CASSSKGGETQYF TGTGCCAGCAGTTCAAAGGGGGGGGAGACCCAGTACTTC
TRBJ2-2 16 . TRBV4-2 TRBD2 CASSQDRGSGSGELFF TGTGCCAGCAGCCAAGATCGCGGTAGCGGGAGCGGGGAGCTGTTTTTT
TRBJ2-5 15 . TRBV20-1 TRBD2 CSARDQRDSRETQYF TGCAGTGCTAGAGACCAGCGGGATAGTCGGGAGACCCAGTACTTC
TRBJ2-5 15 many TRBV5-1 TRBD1 CASNPGQEIQETQYF TGCGCCAGCAACCCGGGACAGGAGATCCAAGAGACCCAGTACTTC
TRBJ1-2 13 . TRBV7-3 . CASSLTGFVGYTF TGTGCCAGCAGCTTAACCGGTTTCGTGGGCTACACCTTC
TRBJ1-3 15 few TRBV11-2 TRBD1 CASSSDRAGRNTIYF TGTGCCAGCAGCTCGGACAGGGCAGGGAGAAACACCATATATTTT
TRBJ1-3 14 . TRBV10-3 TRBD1 CAISTGGSGNTIYF TGCGCCATCAGTACAGGGGGCTCTGGAAACACCATATATTTT
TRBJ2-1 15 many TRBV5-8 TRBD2 CASSLLAGGINEQFF TGTGCCAGCAGTTTACTAGCGGGGGGGATCAATGAGCAGTTCTTC
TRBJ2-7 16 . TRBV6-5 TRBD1 CASSNSTQGSSYEQYF TGTGCAAGCAGTAACTCTACACAGGGGAGCTCCTACGAGCAGTACTTC
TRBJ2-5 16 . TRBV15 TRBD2 CATSRSPGLAEETQYF TGTGCCACCAGCAGAAGCCCGGGACTAGCGGAAGAGACCCAGTACTTC
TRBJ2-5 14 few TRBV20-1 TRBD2 CSARDHGGGETQYF TGCAGTGCTAGAGATCATGGGGGAGGGGAGACCCAGTACTTC
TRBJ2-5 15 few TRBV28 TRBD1 CASSFVRGLKETQYF TGTGCCAGCAGTTTTGTCAGGGGGCTGAAAGAGACCCAGTACTTC
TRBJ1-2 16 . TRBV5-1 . CASSLKTPGENYGYTF TGCGCCAGCAGCCTCAAAACCCCAGGGGAAAACTATGGCTACACCTTC
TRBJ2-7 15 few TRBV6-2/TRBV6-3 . CASGAFQGRDYEQYF TGTGCCAGCGGGGCCTTCCAGGGGAGGGACTACGAGCAGTACTTC
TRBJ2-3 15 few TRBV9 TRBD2 CASSDGTSGGDTQYF TGTGCCAGCAGCGACGGGACTAGCGGAGGAGATACGCAGTATTTT
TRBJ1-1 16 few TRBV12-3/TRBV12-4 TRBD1 CASSLKGQGRGTEAFF TGTGCCAGCAGTTTAAAAGGACAGGGGAGAGGCACTGAAGCTTTCTTT
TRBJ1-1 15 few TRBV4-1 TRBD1 CATLPLGKQGAEAFF TGCGCCACCCTCCCCCTGGGTAAGCAGGGGGCTGAAGCTTTCTTT
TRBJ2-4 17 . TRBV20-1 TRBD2 CSARDDPSGLAKNIQYF TGCAGTGCTAGAGATGATCCTAGCGGACTAGCCAAAAACATTCAGTACTTC
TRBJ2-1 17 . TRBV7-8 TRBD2 CASSLGRLAGRNNEQFF TGTGCCAGCAGCTTAGGCCGACTAGCGGGGAGGAACAATGAGCAGTTCTTC
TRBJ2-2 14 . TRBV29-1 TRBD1 CSVEGTGFDGELFF TGCAGCGTTGAGGGGACAGGGTTTGACGGGGAGCTGTTTTTT
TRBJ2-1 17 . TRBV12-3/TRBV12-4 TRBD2 CASGDPQAGANYNEQFF TGTGCCAGCGGCGACCCACAAGCGGGGGCGAACTACAATGAGCAGTTCTTC
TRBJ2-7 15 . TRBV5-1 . CASSLRAESSYEQYF TGCGCCAGCAGCTTGAGGGCAGAGAGCTCCTACGAGCAGTACTTC
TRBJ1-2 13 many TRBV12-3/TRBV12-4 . CASSLAGVGGYTF TGTGCCAGCAGTTTGGCAGGGGTTGGTGGCTACACCTTC
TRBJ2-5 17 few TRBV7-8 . CASSLGVGSEGQETQYF TGTGCCAGCAGCTTAGGAGTGGGATCAGAGGGCCAAGAGACCCAGTACTTC
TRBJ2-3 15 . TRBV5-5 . CASSSRTPRGDTQYF TGTGCCAGCAGCTCACGGACCCCCCGGGGCGATACGCAGTATTTT
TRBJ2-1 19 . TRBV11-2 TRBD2 CASSLPSGRDFRSYNEQFF TGTGCCAGCAGCTTACCTAGCGGGAGGGATTTTCGCTCCTACAATGAGCAGTTCTTC
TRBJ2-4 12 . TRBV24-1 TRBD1 CATSTGGNIQYF TGTGCCACCAGCACAGGGGGGAACATTCAGTACTTC
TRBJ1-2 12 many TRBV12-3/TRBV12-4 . CASSTANYGYTF TGTGCCAGCTCGACAGCTAACTATGGCTACACCTTC
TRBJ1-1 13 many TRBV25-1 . CASSESGRTEAFF TGTGCCAGCAGTGAATCCGGGAGAACTGAAGCTTTCTTT